The 21 T cell receptor beta chains presented below share a single source sample, sequenced in a study of regulatory T cells in long-lasting Graves disease. Arm-PCR with iRepertoire HTBI primers amplified the CDR3 regions for these TCR beta libraries. TCRdb called the multiplex PCR reads again in MiXCR, with one record for every CDR3 protein. The top ten clones hold 22% of a sample with around 400,000 distinct CDR3 sequences, about 16% of them seen once. As to time point: newly diagnosed GD, antithyroid drugs for less than 3 months. Extracted RNA from PBMCs served as the source of the TCR library. Sequencing was performed on peripheral blood mononuclear cells (PBMCs), taken at new diagnosis, from a patient treated with antithyroid drugs. These receptors were obtained from a female donor with Graves disease.

Ten or more counts support this clonotype. CDR3 sequence reads: CASRPPGLAGGASYNEQFF. CDR3 in DNA: TGTGCCAGCAGACCCCCGGGACTAGCGGGGGGCGCTTCCTACAATGAGCAGTTCTTC. V usage is TRBV2 and J usage is TRBJ2-1; 15 positions agree with TRBD2. Germline lookup yields CDR1 SNHLY and CDR2 FYNNEI. Trimming removed 6 bases from V and 1 base from J; junction bases left unmatched: 10. The CDR3 runs to 19 residues.

This clonotype was seen at least ten times. This chain connects TRBV30 to TRBJ2-3; D assignment may be TRBD1 or TRBD2 (6 bases each). This CDR3 has 16 residues. Trimming took off 0 bases at V and 2 bases at J, with 15 bases between the two ends. CDR1 and CDR2 from the germline V gene are GTSNPN and SVGIG (reference sequence). Here the CDR3 DNA reads TGTGCCTGGAGTGTACGGGTGGGGGGCTCCACAGATACGCAGTATTTT. It yields the protein CAWSVRVGGSTDTQYF.

This clonotype was counted many times. This sequence joins TRBV28 and TRBJ2-3; perhaps TRBD1 as D (5 bases). There are 14 residues in the CDR3. Trimming took 8 bases from V and 1 from J, leaving 13 bases between them. Germline-derived CDR1 and CDR2 are MDHEN and SYDVKM. The chain's CDR3 is CASRHPQGTDTQYF. The CDR3 nucleotides are TGTGCCAGCCGTCACCCACAGGGCACAGATACGCAGTATTTT.

The chain has TRBV10-3 and TRBJ1-4; D call uncertain. V was trimmed by 1 base and J by 7 bases, leaving 16 bases between them. This CDR3 region has 16 residues. The V gene's germline CDR1 is ENHRY and CDR2 SYGVKD. The CDR3 coding sequence is TGTGCCATCAGTGAGTTTGACGGCACCTTAGGTGAAAAACTGTTTTTT. Translating gives CAISEFDGTLGEKLFF.

This clonotype was observed at least ten times. The chain recombines TRBV7-8 with TRBJ2-3; D is possibly TRBD1 (6 bases). Germline CDR1 is SGHVS and CDR2 is FQNEAQ. Trimming stripped 7 bases from V and 1 base from J, with 15 bases between. The CDR3 runs 15 residues. The CDR3 loop reads CASTIRDTRTDTQYF. CDR3 in DNA: TGTGCCAGCACCATACGGGACACCCGCACAGATACGCAGTATTTT.

The table lists this clonotype with many counts. This sequence joins TRBV29-1 and TRBJ1-2; no clear D. The germline V gene encodes CDR1 SQVTM and CDR2 ANQGSEA. This CDR3 comprises 15 residues. Trimming stripped 0 bases from V and 5 bases from J, with 16 bases between. The chain's CDR3 is CSVEDQTSPLYGYTF. For the CDR3, the DNA is TGCAGCGTTGAAGATCAAACGAGCCCTCTGTATGGCTACACCTTC.

This clonotype was picked up many times. This chain uses TRBV18 with TRBJ2-7, with unresolved D. Germline assignment: CDR1 KGHSH and CDR2 LQKENI. The V end lost 0 bases, the J end lost 5 bases, and 11 bases lay between the germline ends. The CDR3 consists of 14 residues. The CDR3 spells CASSPPSQYDEQYF. The CDR3 DNA is TGTGCCAGCTCACCACCGTCCCAGTACGACGAGCAGTACTTC. Using reference TRBV18 and TRBJ2-7 for the parts outside the CDR3, the full variable domain is NAGVMQNPRHLVRRRGQEARLRCSPMKGHSHVYWYRQLPEEGLKFMVYLQKENIIDESGMPKERFSAEFPKEGPSILRIQQVVRGDSAAYFCASSPPSQYDEQYFGPGTRLTVT.

This sequence joins TRBV12-3 or TRBV12-4 and TRBJ2-2, with D perhaps matching TRBD2 (5 bases). V dropped 6 bases and J dropped 4 bases, with 15 bases sitting between them. CDR3 size: 15 residues. The CDR3 DNA reads TGTGCCAGCAGATCTAGCTGGAAGGCCACCGGGGAGCTGTTTTTT. This sequence encodes CASRSSWKATGELFF.

This clonotype occurred many times. This chain connects TRBV5-1 to TRBJ2-5; the D gene is possibly TRBD2 (5 bases). Trimming cost V 4 bases and J 3 bases, with 13 bases left between them. The CDR3 has 14 amino acids. Per the germline V gene, CDR1 is SGHRS and CDR2 is YFSETQ. The DNA for the CDR3 is TGCGCCAGCAGCGATGATACGGGAAAAGAGACCCAGTACTTC. This sequence encodes CASSDDTGKETQYF.

The V call is TRBV5-1, the J call TRBJ2-4, with 7 bases aligning to TRBD2. CDR1 SGHRS and CDR2 YFSETQ come from the germline V gene. The V and J ends lost 0 bases and 8 bases, in that order; junction bases with no gene match: 29. The CDR3 has 22 amino acids. The CDR3 reads CASSLESRHGYNGRRRWDIQYF. CDR3 DNA sequence: TGCGCCAGCAGCTTGGAGTCACGCCATGGGTATAACGGGAGGCGTCGGTGGGACATTCAGTACTTC.

This clonotype was detected many times. V and J are TRBV20-1 and TRBJ2-7, with D tentatively TRBD2 (6 bases). Trimming pared 5 bases from V and 7 bases from J, leaving 12 bases between. The CDR3 totals 11 residues. Germline V gene sequence: CDR1 DFQATT, CDR2 SNEGSKA (reference sequence). The CDR3 DNA sequence: TGCAGTGCTGGTGGCGGGGCTGAGCAGTACTTC. It encodes CSAGGGAEQYF.

In its sample, this clonotype was seen many times. V and J are TRBV7-2 and TRBJ1-1; D might be TRBD1 (6 bases). The germline gives CDR1 SGHTA, CDR2 FQGNSA. The CDR3 runs to 19 residues. Trimming removed 4 bases at V and 1 base at J, with 25 bases between. The CDR3 DNA follows: TGTGCCAGCAGCTCCCTTGGCCCGAGGGGGGGCCGTGGGAACACTGAAGCTTTCTTT. This translates into CASSSLGPRGGRGNTEAFF. Variable domain in full (rest from reference TRBV7-2 and TRBJ1-1): GAGVSQSPSNKVTEKGKDVELRCDPISGHTALYWYRQSLGQGLEFLIYFQGNSAPDKSGLPSDRFSAERTGGSVSTLTIQRTQQEDSAVYLCASSSLGPRGGRGNTEAFFGQGTRLTVV.

As for this clonotype: It is likely a read error: a sequence one base away is far more abundant. Here the CDR3 omits its conserved ending phenylalanine or tryptophan, so a read error is the likely source. The chain is built from TRBV7-9 and TRBJ2-1; D is undetermined. Trimming left V 4 bases short and J 3 bases short, with 13 bases between. Germline CDR1 reads SEHNR; CDR2 reads FQNEAQ (reference sequence). The CDR3 is 15 amino acids. The CDR3 is CASSSGLDLYNEQFS. The CDR3 DNA sequence: TGTGCCAGCAGCTCCGGGCTAGACCTCTACAATGAGCAGTTCTCC.

The V call is TRBV27, the J call TRBJ1-1, with 7 bases matching TRBD1. Germline lookup yields CDR1 MNHEY and CDR2 SMNVEV (reference sequence). V gave up 2 bases and J gave up 7 bases; unmatched junction bases: 4. The CDR3 runs 13 residues. The CDR3 DNA reads TGTGCCAGCAGTTTAGTAGCAGGGGGTGAAGCTTTCTTT. This codes for CASSLVAGGEAFF.

The chain recombines TRBV27 with TRBJ2-7; D is undetermined. Deletions cut 5 bases from V and 1 base from J, with 18 bases between. The CDR3 is 16 amino acids. Germline V lookup: CDR1 MNHEY, CDR2 SMNVEV (reference sequence). The CDR3 reads CASSPWIAAGSYEQYF. The CDR3 DNA sequence: TGTGCCAGCAGTCCGTGGATCGCCGCCGGATCCTACGAGCAGTACTTC.

The table lists this clonotype with many counts. J is TRBJ2-5 and V is TRBV24-1; the match to TRBD1 covers 7 bases. Trimming at V came to 2 bases and at J to 5 bases, leaving 10 bases not matched to a gene. Germline V gene sequence: CDR1 KGHDR, CDR2 SFDVKD. The length of the CDR3 is 16 residues. The CDR3 bases are TGTGCCACCAGTGATTATAATGCCGACAGGGTGGAGACCCAGTACTTC. Translation: CATSDYNADRVETQYF.

The chain has TRBV7-2 and TRBJ2-7; weak D call: TRBD2 (6 bases). Trimming pared 7 bases from V and 6 bases from J, leaving 16 bases between. CDR3 length: 13 amino acids. Germline CDR1 is SGHTA and CDR2 is FQGNSA. CDR3 residues: CASNDGGKGEQYF. The CDR3 DNA is TGTGCCAGCAACGACGGCGGGAAGGGCGAGCAGTACTTC.

This clonotype occurred a few times. A much more abundant neighbour one base away suggests this may be a read error. The chain has TRBV5-5 and TRBJ1-5, with 10 positions matching TRBD1. Losses at the gene ends were 0 bases for V and 7 bases for J; bases not matched to a gene: 4. Germline V gene lookup returns CDR1 SGHKS and CDR2 YYEKEE (reference sequence). This CDR3 comprises 15 residues. CDR3 in DNA: TGTGCCAGCAGCTTGGGACAGGGGGCCGAACAGCCCCAGCATTTT. Its protein product is CASSLGQGAEQPQHF.

This sequence joins TRBV9 and TRBJ2-1; D perhaps matches TRBD1 (6 bases). V was cut by 1 base and J by 0 bases, with 17 bases left in between. Germline CDR1 is SGDLS and CDR2 is YYNGEE. The CDR3 has 18 residues. CDR3 sequence: CASSVSPWGRSSYNEQFF. The DNA of the CDR3 is TGTGCCAGCAGCGTATCCCCTTGGGGGCGGAGCTCCTACAATGAGCAGTTCTTC.

This clonotype was detected ten times or more. As DNA, the CDR3 is TGTGCCAGCAGACAAGACTCTGGAAACACCATATATTTT. Protein: CASRQDSGNTIYF. This chain uses TRBV2 with TRBJ1-3; D gene unclear. Germline CDR1 and CDR2: SNHLY and FYNNEI. The CDR3 runs 13 residues. Trimming stripped 6 bases from V and 0 bases from J, with 6 bases between.

CDR3 DNA: TGTGCCAGCAGCCCTATACAGGTTTATAGCAATCAGCCCCAGCATTTT. Residues: CASSPIQVYSNQPQHF. The rearrangement links TRBV6-1 to TRBJ1-5, with a possible D match to TRBD1 (5 bases). CDR3 size: 16 residues. CDR1 is MNHNS and CDR2 is SASEGT in the germline V gene. The V end lost 6 bases, the J end lost 0 bases, and 15 bases lay between the germline ends.